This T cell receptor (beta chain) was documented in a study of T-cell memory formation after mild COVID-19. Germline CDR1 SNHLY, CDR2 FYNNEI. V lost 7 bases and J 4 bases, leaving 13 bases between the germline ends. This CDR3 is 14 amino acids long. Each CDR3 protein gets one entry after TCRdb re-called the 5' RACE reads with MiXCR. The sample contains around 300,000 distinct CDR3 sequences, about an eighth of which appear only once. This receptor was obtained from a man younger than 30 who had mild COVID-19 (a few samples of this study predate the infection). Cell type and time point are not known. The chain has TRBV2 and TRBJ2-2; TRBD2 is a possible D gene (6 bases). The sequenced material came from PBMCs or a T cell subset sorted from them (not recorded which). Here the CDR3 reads CASIRETSTGELFF. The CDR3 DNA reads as TGTGCCAGCATTAGGGAGACTAGCACCGGGGAGCTGTTTTTT.